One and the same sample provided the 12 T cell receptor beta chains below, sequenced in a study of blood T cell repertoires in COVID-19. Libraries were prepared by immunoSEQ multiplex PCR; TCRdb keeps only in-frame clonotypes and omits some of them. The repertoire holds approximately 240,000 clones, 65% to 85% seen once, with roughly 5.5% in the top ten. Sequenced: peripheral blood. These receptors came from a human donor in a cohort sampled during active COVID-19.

The CDR3 sequence is CASSQARRLAIIYEQYF. The CDR3 bases are TGTGCCAGCAGCCAAGCTCGGCGGCTAGCGATTATCTACGAGCAGTACTTC. The chain uses TRBV14 and TRBJ2-7, with D possibly matching TRBD2 (6 bases). Germline lookup yields CDR1 SGHDN and CDR2 FVKESK. The CDR3 extends over 17 amino acids. Trimming took off 1 base at V and 3 bases at J, with 19 bases between the two ends. Variable domain in full (rest from reference TRBV14 and TRBJ2-7): EAGVTQFPSHSVIEKGQTVTLRCDPISGHDNLYWYRRVMGKEIKFLLHFVKESKQDESGMPNNRFLAERTGGTYSTLKVQPAELEDSGVYFCASSQARRLAIIYEQYFGPGTRLTVT.

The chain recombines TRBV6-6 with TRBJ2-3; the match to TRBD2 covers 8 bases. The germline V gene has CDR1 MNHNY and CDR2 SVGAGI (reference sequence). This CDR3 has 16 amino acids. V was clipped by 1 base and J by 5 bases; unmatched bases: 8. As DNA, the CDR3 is TGTGCCAGCAGTTACTGGAGCGGGAGTAATAAAGATACGCAGTATTTT. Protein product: CASSYWSGSNKDTQYF.

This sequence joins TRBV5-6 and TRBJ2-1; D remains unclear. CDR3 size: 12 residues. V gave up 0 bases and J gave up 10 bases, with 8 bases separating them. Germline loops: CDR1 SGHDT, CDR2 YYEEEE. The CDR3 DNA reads TGTGCCAGCAGCTTGGGCAGATTGGAGCAGTTCTTC. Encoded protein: CASSLGRLEQFF.

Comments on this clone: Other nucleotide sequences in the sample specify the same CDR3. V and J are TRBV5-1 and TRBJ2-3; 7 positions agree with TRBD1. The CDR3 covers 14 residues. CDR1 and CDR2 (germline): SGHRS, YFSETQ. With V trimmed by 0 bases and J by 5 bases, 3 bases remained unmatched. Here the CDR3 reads CASSLGQGRDTQYF. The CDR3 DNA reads TGCGCCAGCAGCTTGGGACAGGGAAGAGATACGCAGTATTTT.

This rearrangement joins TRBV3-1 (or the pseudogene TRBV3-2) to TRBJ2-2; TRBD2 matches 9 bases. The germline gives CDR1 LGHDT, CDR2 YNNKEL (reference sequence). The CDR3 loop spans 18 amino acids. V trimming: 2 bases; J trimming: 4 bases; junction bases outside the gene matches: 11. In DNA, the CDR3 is TGTGCCAGCAGCCAAACCGGGACTAGCTTCTCGGGCACCGGGGAGCTGTTTTTT. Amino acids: CASSQTGTSFSGTGELFF.

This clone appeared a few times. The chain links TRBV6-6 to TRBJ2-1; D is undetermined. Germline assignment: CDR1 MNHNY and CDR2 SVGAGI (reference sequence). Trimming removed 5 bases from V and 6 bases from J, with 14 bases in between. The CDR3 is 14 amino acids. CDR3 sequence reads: CASSAGSKPNEQFF. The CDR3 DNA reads TGTGCCAGCAGTGCCGGTAGCAAACCCAATGAGCAGTTCTTC.

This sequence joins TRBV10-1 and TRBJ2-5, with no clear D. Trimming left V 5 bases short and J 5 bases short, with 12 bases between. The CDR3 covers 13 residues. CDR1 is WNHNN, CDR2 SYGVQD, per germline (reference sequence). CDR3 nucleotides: TGCGCCAGCAGTCTAAGCTTCGGTGAGACCCAGTACTTC. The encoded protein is CASSLSFGETQYF.

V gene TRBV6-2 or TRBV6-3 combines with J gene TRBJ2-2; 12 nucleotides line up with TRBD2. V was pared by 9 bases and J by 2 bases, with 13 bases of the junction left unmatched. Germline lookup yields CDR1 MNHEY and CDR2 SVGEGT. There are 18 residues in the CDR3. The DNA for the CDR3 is TGTGCCAGGACCCCTCGGACTAGCGGGATGGGTAACACCGGGGAGCTGTTTTTT. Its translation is CARTPRTSGMGNTGELFF.

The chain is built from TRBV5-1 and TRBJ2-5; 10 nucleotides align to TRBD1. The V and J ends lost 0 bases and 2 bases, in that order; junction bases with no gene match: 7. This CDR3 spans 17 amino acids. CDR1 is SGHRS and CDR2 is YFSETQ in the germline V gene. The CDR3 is CASSLGRGQGSQETQYF. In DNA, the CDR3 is TGCGCCAGCAGCTTGGGGAGGGGACAGGGGTCTCAAGAGACCCAGTACTTC.

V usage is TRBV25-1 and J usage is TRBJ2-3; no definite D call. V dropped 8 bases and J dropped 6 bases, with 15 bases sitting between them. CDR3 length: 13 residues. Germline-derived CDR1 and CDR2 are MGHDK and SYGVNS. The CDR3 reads CASETEWADTQYF. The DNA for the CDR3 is TGTGCCAGCGAAACAGAGTGGGCGGATACGCAGTATTTT.

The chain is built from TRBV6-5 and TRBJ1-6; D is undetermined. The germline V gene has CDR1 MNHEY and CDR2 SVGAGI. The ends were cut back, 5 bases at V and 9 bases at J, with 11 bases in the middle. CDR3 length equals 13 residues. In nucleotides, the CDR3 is TGTGCCAGCAGTACTAAACTAGGTTCACCCCTCCACTTT. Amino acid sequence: CASSTKLGSPLHF.

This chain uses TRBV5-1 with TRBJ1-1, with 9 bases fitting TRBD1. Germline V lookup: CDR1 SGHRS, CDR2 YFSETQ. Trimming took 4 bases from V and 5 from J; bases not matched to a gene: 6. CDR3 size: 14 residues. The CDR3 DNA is TGCGCCAGCAGCAGGGACAGGGTTGGGACTGAAGCTTTCTTT. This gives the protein CASSRDRVGTEAFF. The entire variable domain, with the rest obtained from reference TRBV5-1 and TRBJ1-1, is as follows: KAGVTQTPRYLIKTRGQQVTLSCSPISGHRSVSWYQQTPGQGLQFLFEYFSETQRNKGNFPGRFSGRQFSNSRSEMNVSTLELGDSALYLCASSRDRVGTEAFFGQGTRLTVV.